Each of the 6 T cell receptor beta chains below was sequenced from the same sample in a study of blood T cell repertoires in COVID-19 (dated by TCRdb to between 2020 and 2021). The library was obtained by the immunoSEQ multiplex PCR assay. TCRdb stores this immuneACCESS table with in-frame sequences only. Part of the clones is absent; in the studies checked, under half of the shortfall reflects unresolved V genes, and no reason is known for the rest. The sample records roughly 100,000 clones, roughly 88% of which are singletons. About 3% of the sample lies in the top ten. Sequenced: peripheral blood. Receptor source: a human donor in a cohort sampled during active COVID-19.

The chain employs TRBV19 and TRBJ1-1, with a possible D match to TRBD1 (5 bases). Germline V CDR1 and CDR2: LNHDA, SQIVND (reference sequence). The V end was cut by 10 bases, the J end by 3 bases, with 24 bases between. This CDR3 has 16 amino acids. Here the CDR3 reads CATTDRRGPRDTEAFF. The CDR3 bases are TGTGCCACCACCGACAGACGAGGACCCAGGGACACTGAAGCTTTCTTT.

V is TRBV14 and J is TRBJ2-4, with 13 bases that match TRBD2. Germline CDR1 and CDR2: SGHDN and FVKESK. Trimming took 2 bases from V and 1 from J; bases not matched to a gene: 8. This CDR3 region has 19 residues. CDR3 in DNA: TGTGCCAGCAGCCAACTGACTAGCGGGGGGCTAGGCGCCAAAAACATTCAGTACTTC. Protein: CASSQLTSGGLGAKNIQYF.

V is TRBV11-3 and J is TRBJ1-6; D uncertain. V lost 1 base and J lost 0, with 4 bases in between. This CDR3 region has 15 residues. Germline V gives CDR1 SGHNT, CDR2 YENEEA. CDR3 protein: CASSLGSSYNSPLHF. DNA of the CDR3: TGTGCCAGCAGCTTAGGCAGCTCCTATAATTCACCCCTCCACTTT.

The rearrangement links TRBV7-9 to TRBJ1-6; 8 bases agree with TRBD1. The germline gives CDR1 SEHNR, CDR2 FQNEAQ (reference sequence). V was clipped by 3 bases and J by 10 bases; unmatched bases: 5. The CDR3 loop spans 14 amino acids. The CDR3 region is CASSLDRVESPLHF. CDR3 sequence (DNA): TGTGCCAGCAGCTTGGACAGGGTTGAATCACCCCTCCACTTT. The whole variable domain, remainder taken from reference TRBV7-9 and TRBJ1-6, is DTGVSQNPRHKITKRGQNVTFRCDPISEHNRLYWYRQTLGQGPEFLTYFQNEAQLEKSRLLSDRFSAERPKGSFSTLEIQRTEQGDSAMYLCASSLDRVESPLHFGNGTRLTVT.

The chain combines TRBV19 with TRBJ2-7; the D gene is possibly TRBD2 (6 bases). Trimming cost V 3 bases and J 3 bases, with 9 bases left between them. This CDR3 spans 13 amino acids. The germline CDR1 and CDR2 sequences are LNHDA and SQIVND (reference sequence). Written as DNA, the CDR3 is TGTGCCAGTAGTATCGGAGGGGACTACGAGCAGTACTTC. It translates to CASSIGGDYEQYF.

The chain joins TRBV5-1 to TRBJ1-1; D ambiguous. V was cut by 1 base and J by 2 bases, with 12 bases left in between. Germline-derived CDR1 and CDR2 are SGHRS and YFSETQ. The CDR3 runs 15 residues. In DNA form, the CDR3 reads TGCGCCAGCAGCTTGCAGGCAGCCACCAACACTGAAGCTTTCTTT. Protein: CASSLQAATNTEAFF.